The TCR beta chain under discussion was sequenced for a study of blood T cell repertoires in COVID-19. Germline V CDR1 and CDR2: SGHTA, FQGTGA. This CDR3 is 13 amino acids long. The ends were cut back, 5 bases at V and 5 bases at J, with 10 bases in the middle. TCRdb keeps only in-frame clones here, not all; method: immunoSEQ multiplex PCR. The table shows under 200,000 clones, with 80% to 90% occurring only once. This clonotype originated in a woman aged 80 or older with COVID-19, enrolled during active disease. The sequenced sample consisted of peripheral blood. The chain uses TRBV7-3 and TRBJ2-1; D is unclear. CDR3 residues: CASSPIQDNEQFF. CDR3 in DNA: TGTGCCAGCAGCCCGATTCAGGACAATGAGCAGTTCTTC.